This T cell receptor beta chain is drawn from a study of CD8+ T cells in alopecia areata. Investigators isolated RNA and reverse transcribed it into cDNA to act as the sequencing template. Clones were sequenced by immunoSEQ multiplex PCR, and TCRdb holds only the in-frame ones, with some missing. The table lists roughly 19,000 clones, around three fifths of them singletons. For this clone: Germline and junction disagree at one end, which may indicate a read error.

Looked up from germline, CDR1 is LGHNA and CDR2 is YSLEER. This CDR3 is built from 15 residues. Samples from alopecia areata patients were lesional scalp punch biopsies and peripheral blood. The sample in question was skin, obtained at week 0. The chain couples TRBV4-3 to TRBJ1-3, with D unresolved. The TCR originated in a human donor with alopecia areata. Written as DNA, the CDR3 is TGCGCCAGCAGCCAAGGCCAATTTCCTGGAAACGCCATATATTTT. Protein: CASSQGQFPGNAIYF.